Each of the 19 T cell receptor beta chains below was sequenced from the same sample in a study of long-term antiretroviral therapy in people with HIV (dated by TCRdb to 2022 to 2024). Sequencing of the TRB variable region was done with the immunoSEQ hsTCRB v3.0 assay at survey level resolution. The source is immuneACCESS, and TCRdb retained only in-frame sequences with V and J called. Part of the clones is not carried over; for the studies checked, unresolved V genes explain less than half of this, and the remainder is unexplained. The table for this sample lists 35,000 or so clones; approximately 85% of them were counted only once. Jointly, the top ten make up 10% to 13% of the sample. This material consisted of unsorted PBMCs, taken 2.2 years after starting antiretroviral therapy. The receptor set was obtained from a man between 18 and 29 years old with HIV.

This clone was seen a few times. The chain uses TRBV6-6 and TRBJ1-3; D unclear. The CDR3 sequence is 11 residues long. The germline gives CDR1 MNHNY, CDR2 SVGAGI (reference sequence). The CDR3 region is CEARSGNTIYF. CDR3 nucleotide sequence: TGTGAGGCTCGCTCTGGAAACACCATATATTTT.

In nucleotides, the CDR3 is TGTGCCAGCAGCCTCAGCGGTTTCTACGAGCAGTACTTC. Its translation is CASSLSGFYEQYF. The chain combines TRBV5-5 with TRBJ2-7, with D possibly being TRBD2 (5 bases). This CDR3 has 13 residues. V lost 4 bases and J lost 3, with 11 bases in between. Germline lookup yields CDR1 SGHKS and CDR2 YYEKEE (reference sequence).

The rearrangement links TRBV9 to TRBJ2-2; 8 nucleotides align to TRBD2. The CDR3 covers 17 residues. J gave up 6 bases and V 1 base, and 11 bases lay outside the gene matches. Germline V gene lookup returns CDR1 SGDLS and CDR2 YYNGEE. The DNA of the CDR3 is TGTGCCAGCAGCGTAAGGTCCGTAGCGGGAATGGCCGGGGAGCTGTTTTTT. It translates to CASSVRSVAGMAGELFF.

V gene TRBV7-9 combines with J gene TRBJ2-1, with 9 bases matching TRBD2. Germline trimming cut 10 bases from V and 5 bases from J; bases unmatched to any gene: 9. Per the germline V gene, CDR1 is SEHNR and CDR2 is FQNEAQ (reference sequence). CDR3 length: 14 residues. The chain's CDR3 is CAIPAGGRDNEQFF. CDR3 nucleotide sequence: TGTGCCATCCCAGCGGGGGGACGAGACAATGAGCAGTTCTTC.

In DNA, the CDR3 is TGCGCCAGCAGGCGGACTAGCGGGGCCCCCTCGAGGCACACCGGGGAGCTGTTTTTT. This translates into CASRRTSGAPSRHTGELFF. The genes are TRBV5-1 and TRBJ2-2; 12 bases align to TRBD2. Germline values: CDR1 SGHRS, CDR2 YFSETQ. V shed 5 bases, J shed 3 bases, and the junction held 14 bases outside the gene matches. The CDR3 loop spans 19 amino acids.

The J gene is TRBJ1-1, the V gene TRBV9; D might be TRBD1 (6 bases). V lost 4 bases to trimming and J lost 5 bases, with 12 bases between them. The CDR3 covers 13 residues. Germline V gives CDR1 SGDLS, CDR2 YYNGEE. The DNA of the CDR3 is TGTGCCAGCAGCCCTATTACAGGGACTGAAGCTTTCTTT. It translates to CASSPITGTEAFF.

The chain links TRBV11-2 to TRBJ1-4; the match to TRBD1 covers 7 bases. V lost 4 bases, J lost 5 bases, and 10 bases stayed unmatched. CDR1 and CDR2 from the germline V gene are SGHAT and FQNNGV. The CDR3 length is 16 residues. The CDR3 nucleotides are TGTGCCAGCAGCTACACGTCAGGGGGAAGAAATGAAAAACTGTTTTTT. It yields the protein CASSYTSGGRNEKLFF.

The gene calls are TRBV4-1 and TRBJ2-1, with 14 bases lining up with TRBD2. CDR3 length: 18 residues. Germline V lookup: CDR1 MGHRA, CDR2 YSYEKL. V lost 4 bases to trimming and J lost 2 bases; unmatched junction nucleotides: 7. The CDR3 loop is CASSRTSGGPTTYNEQFF. CDR3 bases: TGCGCCAGCAGCCGGACTAGCGGGGGGCCGACGACCTACAATGAGCAGTTCTTC.

The V gene is TRBV2, the J gene TRBJ2-3; 13 bases match TRBD2. The CDR3 is made up of 16 amino acids. Germline-derived CDR1 and CDR2 are SNHLY and FYNNEI. Unmatched junction bases numbered 11, after V lost 10 bases and J lost 4 bases. The CDR3 DNA follows: TGTGCCACCCGGACTAGCGGGGGTCTCGGGGCAGATACGCAGTATTTT. Residues: CATRTSGGLGADTQYF.

The chain carries TRBV27 and TRBJ1-5, with 7 nucleotides matching TRBD1. Unmatched junction bases numbered 10, after V lost 5 bases and J lost 6 bases. The CDR3 has 15 residues. The germline gives CDR1 MNHEY, CDR2 SMNVEV (reference sequence). CDR3 protein: CASSPRQGGSQPQHF. The CDR3 DNA follows: TGTGCCAGCAGTCCGCGACAGGGAGGTAGTCAGCCCCAGCATTTT.

The J gene is TRBJ1-1, the V gene TRBV28; D uncertain. V was pared by 5 bases and J by 3 bases, with 19 bases between. This CDR3 contains 16 residues. CDR1 is MDHEN, CDR2 SYDVKM, per germline. CDR3 amino acids: CASSGNGRQRDTEAFF. The CDR3 DNA sequence: TGTGCCAGCAGTGGAAATGGGAGGCAGAGAGACACTGAAGCTTTCTTT. The variable domain in full, completed from reference TRBV28 and TRBJ1-1, reads DVKVTQSSRYLVKRTGEKVFLECVQDMDHENMFWYRQDPGLGLRLIYFSYDVKMKEKGDIPEGYSVSREKKERFSLILESASTNQTSMYLCASSGNGRQRDTEAFFGQGTRLTVV.

V and J are TRBV28 and TRBJ2-7; possibly TRBD2 for D (7 bases). CDR1 and CDR2 (germline): MDHEN, SYDVKM. The CDR3 has 14 residues. V was clipped by 5 bases and J by 9 bases, with 20 bases between them. Here the CDR3 reads CASSPFRGLSSQYF. CDR3 nucleotides: TGTGCCAGCAGTCCCTTCAGGGGACTAAGCTCGCAGTACTTC.

The V gene is TRBV4-2, the J gene TRBJ2-7; tentatively, D is TRBD1 (6 bases). This CDR3 comprises 14 residues. V lost 5 bases and J 0 bases, leaving 11 bases between the germline ends. Germline lookup yields CDR1 LGHNA and CDR2 YNFKEQ. The CDR3 DNA is TGTGCCAGCAGCTTTGGGGGCTCCTCCTACGAGCAGTACTTC. This encodes CASSFGGSSYEQYF.

CDR3 coding DNA: TGCAGCGTTGAAGAGGGAGAGATCTCCTACAATGAGCAGTTCTTC. Amino acid sequence: CSVEEGEISYNEQFF. The V gene is TRBV29-1, the J gene TRBJ2-1, with D possibly being TRBD2 (5 bases). CDR3 length equals 15 residues. CDR1 and CDR2 from the germline V gene are SQVTM and ANQGSEA. Deletions cut 0 bases from V and 0 bases from J, with 9 bases between.

J is TRBJ1-2 and V is TRBV30; D uncertain. The CDR3 contains 14 residues. Germline V gene data show CDR1 as GTSNPN and CDR2 as SVGIG (reference sequence). V lost 0 bases, J lost 6 bases, and 14 bases lay in between. The CDR3 reads CAWSVGPGRNGYTF. The CDR3 region has the DNA TGTGCCTGGAGTGTAGGGCCGGGGAGGAATGGCTACACCTTC.

The chain couples TRBV5-1 to TRBJ2-5; D could derive from TRBD1 or TRBD2 (5 bases each). Germline CDR1 is SGHRS and CDR2 is YFSETQ. Trimming cost V 4 bases and J 1 base, with 11 bases left between them. CDR3 length equals 14 residues. CDR3 nucleotides: TGCGCCAGCAGCGACCGTGGGGGCCAAGAGACCCAGTACTTC. It is translated as CASSDRGGQETQYF. Based on the CDR3 plus reference TRBV5-1 and TRBJ2-5, the full variable domain is KAGVTQTPRYLIKTRGQQVTLSCSPISGHRSVSWYQQTPGQGLQFLFEYFSETQRNKGNFPGRFSGRQFSNSRSEMNVSTLELGDSALYLCASSDRGGQETQYFGPGTRLLVL.

V and J are TRBV28 and TRBJ2-6; D gene uncertain. V was trimmed by 7 bases and J by 0 bases, leaving 13 bases between them. The CDR3 has 16 amino acids. CDR1 is MDHEN, CDR2 SYDVKM, per germline. The CDR3 here is CASTDGRSSGANVLTF. CDR3 in DNA: TGTGCCAGCACCGATGGACGGTCCTCTGGGGCCAACGTCCTGACTTTC.

The V call is TRBV29-1, the J call TRBJ2-7, with 9 bases fitting TRBD1. Trimming took 7 bases from V and 2 from J; bases not matched to a gene: 3. Germline CDR1 SQVTM, CDR2 ANQGSEA. There are 12 residues in the CDR3. The CDR3 coding sequence is TGCAGCGCGACAGGGGGGACCTACGAGCAGTACTTC. This codes for CSATGGTYEQYF.

The chain joins TRBV5-1 to TRBJ1-2; tentative D call: TRBD1 (6 bases). The V and J ends lost 0 bases and 2 bases respectively, with 11 bases between them. This CDR3 has 15 residues. Germline V gives CDR1 SGHRS, CDR2 YFSETQ. CDR3 coding DNA: TGCGCCAGCAGCTTGGTACAGGGCGAAAACTATGGCTACACCTTC. Amino acid sequence: CASSLVQGENYGYTF.